This T cell receptor beta chain is drawn from a study of CD8 T cells in Susac syndrome. RNA, at about 0.45 to 1 ug, was reverse transcribed with random hexamers. TCRdb analysed the immunoSEQ multiplex PCR reads with MiXCR anew, one entry per CDR3 protein. The sample shows some 400,000 distinct CDR3 sequences, 75% to 90% of them seen only once. This clonotype was found a few times. Its cognate antigen is unknown. General study points: As the study acknowledged, the number of individuals in its TCR sequencing and HLA analysis was relatively small.

The CDR3 consists of 13 residues. Germline assignment: CDR1 MNHEY and CDR2 SMNVEV (reference sequence). V lost 2 bases, J lost 6 bases, and 8 bases lay in between. Sample: CD8+ T cells from PBMCs. The rearrangement joins TRBV27 to TRBJ2-1; D may match TRBD1 or TRBD2 (5 bases each). This TCR was sampled from a human donor with multiple sclerosis. CDR3 in amino acids: CASSLGTTNEQFF. As DNA, the CDR3 is TGTGCCAGCAGTTTAGGGACGACCAATGAGCAGTTCTTC.